This T cell receptor beta chain was sequenced for a study of T cell responses to AZD1222 COVID-19 vaccine (dated by TCRdb to the early 2020s). As for the study more broadly: A total of more than 230 trial participants underwent TCR sequencing, of whom some 210 received two doses of AZD1222 and some 26 received two doses of the MenACWY control vaccine. Trial participants were enrolled by age into 18-55, 56-69 and 70-plus year subgroups, with approximately 160, 26 and 62 TCR-sequenced participants respectively.

The time point label on this specimen signifies: about 28 days (+/-7) after the second vaccine dose. AZD1222 recipients with second doses at about 4 weeks or about 12 weeks were pooled, because spike-specific TCR depth and breadth did not differ between schedules. Vaccinee samples were obtained from the UK trials COV001 and COV002, which included a single-blind randomized controlled phase 2/3 trial of AZD1222 (ChAdOx1 nCoV-19) in healthy adults. For TCRbeta chain sequencing, PBMC samples from trial participants were taken at day 0 and at day 28 after the second dose. A remark on this clone: Its cognate antigen has yet to be identified. Base-call qualities are not available, and no considerably larger clone is one nucleotide away.

V is pared back by 8 bases and J by 2 bases, with 27 bases lying between the germline termini. Measured from the cysteine to the phenylalanine, the CDR3 is 18 residues long. Kept here is only the CDR3 DNA, which spans 54 bases and is read in frame from base 1. The CDR3 regions of human TCRbeta chains were analyzed by immunosequencing. Processing in the source paper ran as follows. Repertoire TCRs were matched against a reference library of SARS-CoV-2-specific TCRs generated with the MIRA antigen-specificity platform. Breadth meant the fraction of unique TCRs that were SARS-CoV-2-associated, whereas depth meant the fraction of total T cells that were SARS-CoV-2-associated. Each spike-specific TCR was assigned to its reactive spike region and to a CD4 or CD8 class using the MIRA data. Log10-transformed breadth and depth values were compared by one-way ANOVA with Sidak's multiple comparisons tests. TCRdb took this table from immuneACCESS and kept in-frame rearrangements with V and J called. Such tables lack part of the clones; where checked against another copy, unresolved V genes explain under half of the gap, and the rest is unexplained. V and J calls and clone size are given by that table; D and trimming were obtained from the DNA. The sample table lists some 180,000 clones, about 89% of them with a count of one. The biggest ten clones account for 1.5% to 2% of the sample.

The full study reports these points: Vaccine-associated CD4 TCRs spanned the whole spike protein, with dominant responses in regions 160-218 and 743-854. Because no day 14 peak-response samples were available, repertoires were characterized only after the peak T cell response. Nearly half of unique spike-specific TCRs reportedly recognized epitopes outside regions mutated in the B.1.351 and B.1.1.7 variants. A significant rise in spike-specific TCR breadth and depth was observed after two AZD1222 doses relative to day 0 and relative to MenACWY recipients. The 56-69-year group was small, and its depth increase did not reach significance, likely because of low power. Only five to seven AZD1222 recipients were SARS-CoV-2 seropositive at baseline, limiting conclusions about previously exposed vaccinees. Participants were mostly white British, with more females than males. The authors suggested clonal diversity may have been underestimated.

The sequence is built from TRBV23-1 and TRBJ1-2; a tentative D call is TRBD1 (5 bases match). TRBV23-1 is recorded as an ORF, its role being uncertain. Sequencing was performed on peripheral blood, taken 28 days after the second AZD1222 dose. This sequence originates from an adult who received the AZD1222 COVID-19 vaccine. For the CDR3, the sequence is CASRSIPLLGEDNYGYTF. The nucleotides read TGCGCCAGCCGCAGTATCCCCCTGTTAGGGGAGGACAACTATGGCTACACCTTC.